The text below deals with one TCR beta chain. This specimen belongs to a study of T-cell reconstitution after alpha-beta-depleted transplantation in children. Germline CDR1 and CDR2: MGHRA and YSYEKL. The length of the CDR3 is 14 residues. The V end lost 4 bases, the J end lost 7 bases, and 16 bases lay between the germline ends. The authors prepared the TCRbeta library with unique molecular identifiers. TCRdb independently ran MiXCR on the PCR reads; one entry per CDR3 protein. The sample holds 190,000 or so distinct CDR3 sequences, approximately 6.8% seen once. The chain combines TRBV4-1 with TRBJ1-2; D remains unclear. Sequencing used PBMCs, obtained before TCRalphabeta/CD19-depleted stem cell transplant. This TCR came from a girl under two years old with combined immunodeficiency, due to receive a stem cell transplant. As DNA, the CDR3 is TGCGCCAGCAGCCCGGTAGGTCCCAACGGTGGCTACACCTTC. Residues: CASSPVGPNGGYTF.